The 18 T cell receptor beta chains presented below share a single source sample, sequenced in a study of cytomegalovirus exposure and HLA in healthy donors. The study ran its PCR with 60 Vbeta and 13 Jbeta primers. TCRdb's table, derived via immunoSEQ multiplex PCR, lists solely in-frame clones and lacks some. The sample records approximately 120,000 clones, around three quarters being singletons. Material: PBMCs. The receptors come from a woman aged 60-75 years in good health and CMV-seropositive.

CDR3 residues: CASSDSAGRTNEKLFF. CDR3 DNA sequence: TGCGCCAGCAGTGATTCCGCGGGTCGAACTAATGAAAAACTGTTTTTT. The chain recombines TRBV23-1 with TRBJ1-4; D not certain. TRBV23-1 is assigned to the ORF class and has an uncertain function. The V end was cut by 5 bases, the J end by 1 base, with 14 bases between. This CDR3 has 16 residues.

The rearrangement links TRBV30 to TRBJ1-2; 9 bases are a match to TRBD1. The V gene end was trimmed by 4 bases and the J gene end by 5 bases; junction bases not matched to a gene: 14. Looked up from germline, CDR1 is GTSNPN and CDR2 is SVGIG (reference sequence). This CDR3 contains 16 residues. The chain's CDR3 is CAWNEVGTGRRYGYTF. The CDR3 nucleotides read TGTGCCTGGAATGAAGTCGGGACAGGGCGACGGTATGGCTACACCTTC. Supplemented by reference TRBV30 and TRBJ1-2, the full variable domain reads SQTIHQWPATLVQPVGSPLSLECTVEGTSNPNLYWYRQAAGRGLQLLFYSVGIGQISSEVPQNLSASRPQDRQFILSSKKLLLSDSGFYLCAWNEVGTGRRYGYTFGSGTRLTVV.

The chain recombines TRBV10-3 with TRBJ2-1; D might be TRBD1 (5 bases). This CDR3 spans 13 amino acids. Germline V gives CDR1 ENHRY, CDR2 SYGVKD. V was trimmed by 5 bases and J by 5 bases, leaving 10 bases between them. CDR3 protein: CAISLEGDNEQFF. Here the CDR3 DNA reads TGTGCCATCAGTCTAGAAGGGGACAATGAGCAGTTCTTC.

J is TRBJ1-4 and V is TRBV9; 9 positions agree with TRBD1. The germline CDR1 and CDR2 sequences are SGDLS and YYNGEE. V shed 3 bases and J 0 bases; nucleotides not matched to a gene: 9. This CDR3 has 18 amino acids. CDR3 loop: CASSGPGTGSPTNEKLFF. DNA of the CDR3: TGTGCCAGCAGCGGACCCGGGACAGGGTCTCCAACTAATGAAAAACTGTTTTTT.

The CDR3 reads CASSEAVKRVSYNEQFF. The CDR3, as DNA: TGTGCCAGCAGTGAAGCGGTTAAGAGAGTCTCCTACAATGAGCAGTTCTTC. The chain is built from TRBV2 and TRBJ2-1; D gene uncertain. This CDR3 contains 17 residues. Germline lookup yields CDR1 SNHLY and CDR2 FYNNEI. The V end lost 0 bases, the J end lost 0 bases, and 12 bases lay between the germline ends.

A few counts support this clone. V is TRBV29-1 and J is TRBJ1-1; TRBD1 is a possible D gene (6 bases). Trimming stripped 7 bases from V and 0 bases from J, with 15 bases between. Germline values: CDR1 SQVTM, CDR2 ANQGSEA. CDR3 length: 14 residues. CDR3 sequence (DNA): TGCAGCGCCGAACAGGGACGGCTGAACACTGAAGCTTTCTTT. This encodes CSAEQGRLNTEAFF.

This clone has a handful of counts. The V gene is TRBV30, the J gene TRBJ2-7; no clear D. This CDR3 has 14 residues. V lost 5 bases and J 6 bases, leaving 20 bases between the germline ends. CDR1 and CDR2 (germline): GTSNPN, SVGIG (reference sequence). CDR3 loop: CAWGEVGLLGEQYF. The CDR3 nucleotides read TGTGCCTGGGGAGAGGTGGGTCTCCTCGGCGAGCAGTACTTC.

The rearrangement uses TRBV5-1 and TRBJ1-2; the match to TRBD1 covers 9 bases. Germline V gives CDR1 SGHRS, CDR2 YFSETQ. V dropped 2 bases and J dropped 4; count of bases not matched to a gene: 6. The length of the CDR3 is 15 residues. CDR3 loop: CASSFDRDRAYGYTF. CDR3 coding DNA: TGCGCCAGCAGCTTCGACCGGGACAGGGCCTATGGCTACACCTTC.

This chain connects TRBV6-5 to TRBJ2-7; 7 positions match TRBD1. The CDR3 runs to 15 residues. Germline assignment: CDR1 MNHEY and CDR2 SVGAGI. Germline trimming cut 4 bases from V and 0 bases from J; bases unmatched to any gene: 6. The CDR3 nucleotides read TGTGCCAGCAGTTTACTGGGACAGAACTCCTACGAGCAGTACTTC. As protein: CASSLLGQNSYEQYF.

The chain employs TRBV4-2 and TRBJ2-5; tentative D call: TRBD2 (6 bases). V lost 1 base and J lost 4, with 16 bases in between. The CDR3 consists of 16 residues. Germline V gives CDR1 LGHNA, CDR2 YNFKEQ. CDR3 DNA sequence: TGTGCCAGCAGCCAAGTTTCCGGGGGAATCAGAGAGACCCAGTACTTC. Amino acid sequence: CASSQVSGGIRETQYF.

The chain carries TRBV13 and TRBJ2-1, with a tentative D call TRBD1 (6 bases). The V gene lost 4 bases and the J gene lost 4 bases, with 11 bases spanning the gap. Germline loops: CDR1 PRHDT, CDR2 FYEKMQ (reference sequence). The CDR3 is made up of 14 amino acids. The CDR3 spells CASSSSRGYNEQFF. In DNA form, the CDR3 reads TGTGCCAGCAGCTCCTCCAGGGGATACAATGAGCAGTTCTTC. Using reference TRBV13 and TRBJ2-1 for the parts outside the CDR3, the full variable domain is AAGVIQSPRHLIKEKRETATLKCYPIPRHDTVYWYQQGPGQDPQFLISFYEKMQSDKGSIPDRFSAQQFSDYHSELNMSSLELGDSALYFCASSSSRGYNEQFFGPGTRLTVL.

A word on this clone: One end of the junction is discordant with germline, which a read error may explain. V and J are TRBV5-4 and TRBJ1-2, with 8 bases identical to TRBD1. This CDR3 comprises 15 residues. Per germline, CDR1 SGHNT and CDR2 YYREEE (reference sequence). The CDR3 loop is CTSSHGQGLYYGYTF. In DNA form, the CDR3 reads TGTACCAGCAGCCACGGACAGGGACTTTACTATGGCTACACCTTC.

This rearrangement joins TRBV7-3 to TRBJ2-3; 8 nucleotides match TRBD2. Germline-derived CDR1 and CDR2 are SGHTA and FQGTGA. CDR3 length equals 16 residues. The J segment lost 2 bases and the V segment lost 2 bases, leaving 6 bases of the junction unmatched. The CDR3 sequence is CASSLSPGGHTDTQYF. The DNA for the CDR3 is TGTGCCAGCAGCTTATCGCCGGGGGGGCACACAGATACGCAGTATTTT.

The rearrangement uses TRBV6-1 and TRBJ1-2, with D maybe TRBD1 (5 bases). Trimming took off 1 base at V and 5 bases at J, with 17 bases between the two ends. Germline-derived CDR1 and CDR2 are MNHNS and SASEGT. CDR3 length: 16 residues. In DNA form, the CDR3 reads TGTGCCAGCAGTGAAGGCGGGACCACGGATGGGTATGGCTACACCTTC. This sequence encodes CASSEGGTTDGYGYTF.

CDR3 sequence reads: CASSFSSGGQFF. Here the CDR3 DNA reads TGCGCCAGCAGCTTTAGTTCAGGAGGGCAGTTCTTC. The J gene is TRBJ2-1, the V gene TRBV5-1; perhaps TRBD2 as D (5 bases). With 2 bases removed from V and 12 bases from J, the gap between germline ends came to 12 bases. Germline V gene data show CDR1 as SGHRS and CDR2 as YFSETQ. The CDR3 is 12 residues long.

The rearrangement joins TRBV9 to TRBJ2-3, with 9 bases that match TRBD2. The V and J ends lost 4 bases and 2 bases, in that order; junction bases with no gene match: 8. This CDR3 has 16 amino acids. Per the germline V gene, CDR1 is SGDLS and CDR2 is YYNGEE. This CDR3 reads CASSPWLAGATDTQYF. Written as DNA, the CDR3 is TGTGCCAGCAGCCCTTGGTTAGCGGGAGCCACAGATACGCAGTATTTT.

V gene TRBV6-5 combines with J gene TRBJ1-6, with 11 bases aligning to TRBD1. Trimming at V came to 6 bases and at J to 10 bases, leaving 5 bases not matched to a gene. This CDR3 is built from 14 residues. The germline V gene has CDR1 MNHEY and CDR2 SVGAGI. DNA of the CDR3: TGTGCCAGCAGGAGGGACAGGGGGTCGTCACCCCTCCACTTT. Translation: CASRRDRGSSPLHF.

This sequence joins TRBV7-2 and TRBJ2-5, with TRBD1 matching 8 bases. Matching the DNA end better, TRBJ2-7 makes the J call doubtful. The germline CDR1 and CDR2 sequences are SGHTA and FQGNSA. The CDR3 is 15 residues long. The CDR3 protein is CASSSRTGPSYEQYF. The CDR3 region has the DNA TGTGCCAGCAGCTCCCGGACAGGGCCCAGCTACGAGCAGTACTTC.